The T cell receptor beta chain under discussion was sequenced for a study of T cell repertoires in cytomegalovirus infection. Looking at the study overall: Matching HLA type, along with CMV infection, was indicated by public TCR beta signatures. Overall study results and limits: The cumulative frequency of public TCR beta families distinguished individuals who carried CMV together with the relevant HLA. HLA-C-restricted TCR beta clonotypes specific for CMV led the ex vivo response.

Each CDR3 protein is one row after TCRdb ran MiXCR on the reads. The repertoire holds about 27,000 distinct CDR3 sequences, over 15% seen once, with approximately 81% in the top ten. Note on this clonotype: Its target is not known.

Unmatched junction bases numbered 13, after V lost 3 bases and J lost 9 bases. Germline loops: CDR1 LGHNA, CDR2 YSLEER. The CDR3 has 16 residues. This sequence originates from a human donor in good health (CMV status not recorded). Some clones in this sample may be carry-over from other donors' samples. Sequenced here: CD8+ T cells from cultured PBMCs, sampled from culture after CMV antigen stimulation. The chain uses TRBV4-3 and TRBJ2-3; 9 nucleotides line up with TRBD1. The CDR3 sequence is CASSQGQGVRERTQYF. CDR3 sequence (DNA): TGCGCCAGCAGCCAGGGACAGGGTGTACGGGAGAGGACGCAGTATTTT.